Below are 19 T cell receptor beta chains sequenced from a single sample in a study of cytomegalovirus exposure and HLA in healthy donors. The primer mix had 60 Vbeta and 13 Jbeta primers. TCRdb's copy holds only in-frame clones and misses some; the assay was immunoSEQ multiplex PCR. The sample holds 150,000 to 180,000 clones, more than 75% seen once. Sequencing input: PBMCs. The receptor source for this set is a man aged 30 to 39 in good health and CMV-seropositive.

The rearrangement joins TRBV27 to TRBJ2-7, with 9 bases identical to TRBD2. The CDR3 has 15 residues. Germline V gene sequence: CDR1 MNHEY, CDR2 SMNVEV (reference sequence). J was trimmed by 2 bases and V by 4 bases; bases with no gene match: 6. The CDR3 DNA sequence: TGTGCCAGCAGTTCTCTCGTAGCGGGGGCCTACGAGCAGTACTTC. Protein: CASSSLVAGAYEQYF.

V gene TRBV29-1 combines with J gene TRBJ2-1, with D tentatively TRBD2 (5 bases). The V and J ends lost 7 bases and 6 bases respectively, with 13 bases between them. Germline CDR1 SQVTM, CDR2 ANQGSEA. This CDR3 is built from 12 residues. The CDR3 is CSDKASFNEQFF. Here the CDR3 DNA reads TGCAGCGACAAAGCTAGCTTCAATGAGCAGTTCTTC.

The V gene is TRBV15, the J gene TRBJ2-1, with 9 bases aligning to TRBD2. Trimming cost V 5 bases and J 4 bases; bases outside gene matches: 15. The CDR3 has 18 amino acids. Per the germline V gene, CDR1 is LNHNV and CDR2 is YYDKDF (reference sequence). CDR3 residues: CATSPGVGCGRDYNEQFF. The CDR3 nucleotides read TGTGCCACCAGCCCAGGGGTTGGGTGCGGGAGGGATTACAATGAGCAGTTCTTC.

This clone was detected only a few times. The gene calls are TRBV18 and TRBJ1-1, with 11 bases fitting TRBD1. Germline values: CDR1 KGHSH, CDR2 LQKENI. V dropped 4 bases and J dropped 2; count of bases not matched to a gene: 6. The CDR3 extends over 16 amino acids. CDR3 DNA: TGTGCCAGCTCACTTGGGACAGGGGGATCTAACACTGAAGCTTTCTTT. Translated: CASSLGTGGSNTEAFF. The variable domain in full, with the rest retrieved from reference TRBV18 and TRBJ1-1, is NAGVMQNPRHLVRRRGQEARLRCSPMKGHSHVYWYRQLPEEGLKFMVYLQKENIIDESGMPKERFSAEFPKEGPSILRIQQVVRGDSAAYFCASSLGTGGSNTEAFFGQGTRLTVV.

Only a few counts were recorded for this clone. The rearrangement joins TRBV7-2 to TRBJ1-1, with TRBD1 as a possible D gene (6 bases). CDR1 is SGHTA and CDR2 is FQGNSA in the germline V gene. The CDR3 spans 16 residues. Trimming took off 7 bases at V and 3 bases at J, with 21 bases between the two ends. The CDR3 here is CASTRELSQGHTEAFF. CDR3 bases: TGTGCCAGCACCAGAGAACTCTCTCAGGGGCACACTGAAGCTTTCTTT.

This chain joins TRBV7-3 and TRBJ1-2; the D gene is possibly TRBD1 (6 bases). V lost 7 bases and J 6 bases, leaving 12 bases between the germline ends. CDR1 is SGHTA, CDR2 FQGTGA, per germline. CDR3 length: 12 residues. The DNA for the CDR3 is TGTGCCAGCATCGAAAGGGACAATGGCTACACCTTC. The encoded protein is CASIERDNGYTF.

CDR3 DNA: TGCGCCAGCAGCCAAGATCAGTCGGCAGGGGGCAACGAGCAGTACTTC. This codes for CASSQDQSAGGNEQYF. This chain connects TRBV4-1 to TRBJ2-7; 8 bases map to TRBD1. CDR3 length: 16 residues. Germline CDR1 and CDR2: MGHRA and YSYEKL. V lost 0 bases to trimming and J lost 5 bases; unmatched junction nucleotides: 9.

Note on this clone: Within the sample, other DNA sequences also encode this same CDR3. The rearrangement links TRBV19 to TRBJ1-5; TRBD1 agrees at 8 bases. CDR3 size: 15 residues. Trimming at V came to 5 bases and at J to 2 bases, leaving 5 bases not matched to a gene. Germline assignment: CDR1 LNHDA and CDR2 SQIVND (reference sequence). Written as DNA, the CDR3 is TGTGCCAGTAGTGGACAGGGCGGGGGCAATCAGCCCCAGCATTTT. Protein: CASSGQGGGNQPQHF.

The DNA for the CDR3 is TGTGCCAGCTCATCCGCCTACTCGGGATTGAGCACAGATACGCAGTATTTT. Translation: CASSSAYSGLSTDTQYF. The V call is TRBV18, the J call TRBJ2-3, with a weak D call TRBD2 (5 bases). Per the germline V gene, CDR1 is KGHSH and CDR2 is LQKENI. The V gene lost 5 bases and the J gene lost 0 bases, with 18 bases spanning the gap. This CDR3 has 17 residues. Supplemented by reference TRBV18 and TRBJ2-3, the full variable domain reads NAGVMQNPRHLVRRRGQEARLRCSPMKGHSHVYWYRQLPEEGLKFMVYLQKENIIDESGMPKERFSAEFPKEGPSILRIQQVVRGDSAAYFCASSSAYSGLSTDTQYFGPGTRLTVL.

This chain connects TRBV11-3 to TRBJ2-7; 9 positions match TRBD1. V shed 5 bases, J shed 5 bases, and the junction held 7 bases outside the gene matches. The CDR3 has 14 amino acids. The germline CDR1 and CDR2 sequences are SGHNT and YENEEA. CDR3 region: CASSRGQGGDEQYF. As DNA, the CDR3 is TGTGCCAGCAGCCGGGGACAGGGAGGCGACGAGCAGTACTTC.

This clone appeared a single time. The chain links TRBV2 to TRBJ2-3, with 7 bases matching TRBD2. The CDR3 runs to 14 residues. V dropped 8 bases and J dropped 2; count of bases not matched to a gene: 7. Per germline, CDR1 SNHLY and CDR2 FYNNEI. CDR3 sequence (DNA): TGTGCCAGCCGTACCGGGACTAACACAGATACGCAGTATTTT. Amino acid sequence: CASRTGTNTDTQYF. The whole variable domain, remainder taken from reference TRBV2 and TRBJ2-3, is EPEVTQTPSHQVTQMGQEVILRCVPISNHLYFYWYRQILGQKVEFLVSFYNNEISEKSEIFDDQFSVERPDGSNFTLKIRSTKLEDSAMYFCASRTGTNTDTQYFGPGTRLTVL.

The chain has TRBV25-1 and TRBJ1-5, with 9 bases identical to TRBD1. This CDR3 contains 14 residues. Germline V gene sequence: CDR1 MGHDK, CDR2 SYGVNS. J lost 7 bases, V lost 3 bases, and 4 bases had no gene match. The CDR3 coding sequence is TGTGCCAGCAGTGATGGGACAGGGATACAGCCCCAGCATTTT. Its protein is CASSDGTGIQPQHF.

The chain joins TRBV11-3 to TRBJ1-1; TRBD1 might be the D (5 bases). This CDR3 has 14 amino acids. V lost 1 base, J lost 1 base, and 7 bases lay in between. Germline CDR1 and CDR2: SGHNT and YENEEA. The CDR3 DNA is TGTGCCAGCAGCTTAGGGGGGGAGAACACTGAAGCTTTCTTT. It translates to CASSLGGENTEAFF.

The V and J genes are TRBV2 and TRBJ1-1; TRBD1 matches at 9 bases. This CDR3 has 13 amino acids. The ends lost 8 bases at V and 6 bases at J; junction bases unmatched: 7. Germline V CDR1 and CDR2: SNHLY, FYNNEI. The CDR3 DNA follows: TGTGCCAGCGGAATGAGACAGGGGGCTGAAGCTTTCTTT. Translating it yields CASGMRQGAEAFF.

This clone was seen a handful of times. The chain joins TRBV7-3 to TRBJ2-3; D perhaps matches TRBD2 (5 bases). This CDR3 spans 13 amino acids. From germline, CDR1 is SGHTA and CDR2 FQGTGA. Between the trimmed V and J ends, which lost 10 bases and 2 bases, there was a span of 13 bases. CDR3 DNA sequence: TGTGCCACGGGGAACAGCCCCACAGATACGCAGTATTTT. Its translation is CATGNSPTDTQYF.

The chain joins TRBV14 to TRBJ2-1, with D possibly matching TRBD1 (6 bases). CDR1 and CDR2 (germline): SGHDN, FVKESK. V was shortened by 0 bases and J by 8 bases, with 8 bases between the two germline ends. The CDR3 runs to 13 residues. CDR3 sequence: CASSQDRGYEQFF. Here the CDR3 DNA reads TGTGCCAGCAGCCAAGATAGGGGGTATGAGCAGTTCTTC.

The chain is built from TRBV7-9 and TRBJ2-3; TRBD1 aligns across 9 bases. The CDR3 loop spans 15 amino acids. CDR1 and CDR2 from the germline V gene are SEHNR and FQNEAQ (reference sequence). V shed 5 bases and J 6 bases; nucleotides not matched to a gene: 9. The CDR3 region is CASSQGDRDADTQYF. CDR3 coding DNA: TGTGCCAGCAGCCAGGGGGACAGGGACGCGGATACGCAGTATTTT.

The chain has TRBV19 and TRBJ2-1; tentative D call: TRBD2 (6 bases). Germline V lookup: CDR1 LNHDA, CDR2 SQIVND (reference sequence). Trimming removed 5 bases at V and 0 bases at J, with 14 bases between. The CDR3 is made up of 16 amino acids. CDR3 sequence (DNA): TGTGCCAGTAGTCGCGGGGACCTGAGCTCCTACAATGAGCAGTTCTTC. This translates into CASSRGDLSSYNEQFF. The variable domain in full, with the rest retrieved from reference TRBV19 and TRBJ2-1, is DGGITQSPKYLFRKEGQNVTLSCEQNLNHDAMYWYRQDPGQGLRLIYYSQIVNDFQKGDIAEGYSVSREKKESFPLTVTSAQKNPTAFYLCASSRGDLSSYNEQFFGPGTRLTVL.

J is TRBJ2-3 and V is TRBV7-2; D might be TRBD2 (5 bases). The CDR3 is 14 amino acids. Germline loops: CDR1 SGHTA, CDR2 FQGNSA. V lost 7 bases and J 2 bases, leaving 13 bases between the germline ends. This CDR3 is CASTLDFPTDTQYF. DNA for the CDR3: TGTGCCAGCACTCTGGACTTTCCCACAGATACGCAGTATTTT.